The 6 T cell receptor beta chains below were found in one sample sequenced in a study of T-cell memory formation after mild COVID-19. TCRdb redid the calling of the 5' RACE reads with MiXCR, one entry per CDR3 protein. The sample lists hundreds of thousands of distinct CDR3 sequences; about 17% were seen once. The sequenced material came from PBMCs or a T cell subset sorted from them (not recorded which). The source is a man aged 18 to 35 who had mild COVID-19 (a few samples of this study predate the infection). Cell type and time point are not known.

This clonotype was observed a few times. Here the CDR3 DNA reads TGTGCCAGCAGCACAACCAGGACAGGGGAGGTTAACCCTGGTCCGAATACGCAGTATTTT. Amino acid sequence: CASSTTRTGEVNPGPNTQYF. The V and J genes are TRBV7-9 and TRBJ2-3, with 9 bases that match TRBD1. Per the germline V gene, CDR1 is SEHNR and CDR2 is FQNEAQ (reference sequence). The J segment lost 7 bases and the V segment lost 5 bases, leaving 25 bases of the junction unmatched. The CDR3 consists of 20 residues.

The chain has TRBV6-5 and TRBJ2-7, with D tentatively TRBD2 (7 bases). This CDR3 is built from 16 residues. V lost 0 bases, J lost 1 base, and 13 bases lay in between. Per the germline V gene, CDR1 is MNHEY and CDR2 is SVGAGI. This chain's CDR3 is CASSYSRGRESYEQYF. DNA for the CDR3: TGTGCCAGCAGTTACTCTAGGGGGAGGGAATCCTACGAGCAGTACTTC.

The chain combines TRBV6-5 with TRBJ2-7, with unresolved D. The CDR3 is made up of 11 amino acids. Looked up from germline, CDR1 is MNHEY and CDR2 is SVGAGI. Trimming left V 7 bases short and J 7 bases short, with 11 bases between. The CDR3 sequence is CASTRHQEQYV. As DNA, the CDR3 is TGTGCCAGCACCCGCCACCAAGAGCAGTACGTC.

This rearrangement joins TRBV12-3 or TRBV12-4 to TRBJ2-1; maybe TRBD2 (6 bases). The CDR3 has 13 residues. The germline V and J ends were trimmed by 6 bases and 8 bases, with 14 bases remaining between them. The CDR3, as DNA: TGTGCCAGCAGATCCAGCGGGTTCCATGAGCAGTTCTTC. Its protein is CASRSSGFHEQFF.

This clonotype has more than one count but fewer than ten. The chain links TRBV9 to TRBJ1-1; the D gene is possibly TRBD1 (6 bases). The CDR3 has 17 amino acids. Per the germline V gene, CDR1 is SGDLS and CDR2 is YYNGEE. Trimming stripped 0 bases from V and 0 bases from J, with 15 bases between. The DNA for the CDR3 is TGTGCCAGCAGCGTAGCCGCCAGCGGGGGCTTGAACACTGAAGCTTTCTTT. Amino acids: CASSVAASGGLNTEAFF.

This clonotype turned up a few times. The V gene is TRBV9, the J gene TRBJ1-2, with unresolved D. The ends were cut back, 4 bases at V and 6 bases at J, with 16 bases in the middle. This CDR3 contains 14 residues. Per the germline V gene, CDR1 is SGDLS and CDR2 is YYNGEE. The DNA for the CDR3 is TGTGCCAGCAGCCGAGATGACACGCGGGATGGCTACACCTTC. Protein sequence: CASSRDDTRDGYTF.